This T cell receptor (beta chain) was sequenced for a study of OX40 agonist ivuxolimab in advanced cancers. Study results and limitations: Part of the nonresponder group also had normalized T-cell clonal expansion that was low.

Looked up from germline, CDR1 is MNHEY and CDR2 is SVGAGI. This CDR3 has 13 amino acids. V lost 6 bases and J 4 bases, leaving 12 bases between the germline ends. Data came from immunoSEQ multiplex PCR; TCRdb stores just in-frame clones and leaves some out. The sample carries about 77,000 clones, 85% recorded once. As for this clone: The antigen remains unidentified.

The sequenced sample was CD4+ or CD8+ T cells sorted from blood, obtained in a trial of the OX40 agonist ivuxolimab. This rearrangement joins TRBV6-5 to TRBJ1-2; D possibly corresponds to TRBD1 (6 bases). The origin of this receptor is an adult with an advanced solid tumor such as melanoma, head and neck, liver or kidney cancer. In DNA form, the CDR3 reads TGTGCCAGCAGGACAACAGGGCCCTATGGCTACACCTTC. This gives the protein CASRTTGPYGYTF.